This T cell receptor (beta chain) was captured by sequencing in a study of T cells in Graves' hyperthyroidism and ophthalmopathy. Overall study findings and caveats: Ophthalmopathy, as predicted by the model, came a median 6.5 months after the prediction. Researchers found most expanded thyroid clonotypes above 0.001 in blood as well.

This clonotype showed up many times. The antigen is undetermined. Across 18 months, stable Graves' hyperthyroidism was marked by no progression to ophthalmopathy. In making diagnoses, clinical symptoms, serum thyroxine and TRAb, thyroid ultrasound and orbital computed tomography were all used. RNA transcripts provided the source from which TCR beta CDR3 regions were amplified. A set of HTBI primers served as the primers for a first-round RT-PCR of the TCR CDR3. TCRdb reprocessed the multiplex PCR reads via MiXCR and lists one record per CDR3 protein. The sample has about 840,000 distinct CDR3 sequences, over 35% seen once; the top ten hold 8.9%. This CDR3 is built from 13 residues. The V gene lost 3 bases and the J gene lost 2 bases, with 7 bases spanning the gap. Germline V gene lookup returns CDR1 ENHRY and CDR2 SYGVKD.

The sequencing sample was made of blood. This sequence joins TRBV10-3 and TRBJ2-5; D uncertain. This sequence was found in a man aged 18 to 29 with Graves' hyperthyroidism. CDR3 sequence reads: CAISDSTQETQYF. In DNA form, the CDR3 reads TGTGCCATCAGTGATTCGACACAAGAGACCCAGTACTTC.